This TCR beta chain was captured in a study of CD8 T cells in ankylosing spondylitis. Whole-study findings and limits: Blood from ankylosing spondylitis patients appeared to carry a characteristic eight-variant TCR beta motif. Disease-linked clones reportedly concentrated significantly in matched ankylosing spondylitis synovial fluid. Reactive arthritis synovial fluid and blood previously showed some of these motif variants.

TCRdb called the 5' RACE reads again in MiXCR, with one record for every CDR3 protein. The sample records fewer than 200,000 distinct CDR3 sequences, 9.8% being singletons. This clonotype was observed a handful of times. Its antigen is still unknown. Germline V gene sequence: CDR1 SEHNR, CDR2 FQNEAQ (reference sequence). This CDR3 has 12 residues. Trimming stripped 2 bases from V and 8 bases from J, with 7 bases between. The clonotype originates from a female donor with ankylosing spondylitis or in good health (not recorded which). V and J are TRBV7-9 and TRBJ2-1; D is unclear. Sequenced: blood, either unsorted or a sorted T cell fraction (not recorded which). The CDR3: CASSLTRDEQFF. CDR3 DNA: TGTGCCAGCAGCTTAACTCGAGATGAGCAGTTCTTC.